Below, 28 T cell receptor beta chains from the same sample are listed, as sequenced in a study of blood T cell repertoires in COVID-19. Method: immunoSEQ multiplex PCR; TCRdb's copy keeps in-frame clones and lacks some. This sample has approximately 150,000 clones, with around 84% found just once. The material sequenced was peripheral blood. The receptors originated from a human donor in a cohort sampled during active COVID-19.

V gene TRBV3-1 (or the pseudogene TRBV3-2) combines with J gene TRBJ2-1; TRBD2 aligns across 8 bases. Germline V gene sequence: CDR1 LGHDT, CDR2 YNNKEL (reference sequence). Trimming removed 0 bases from V and 0 bases from J; junction bases left unmatched: 10. This CDR3 has 19 amino acids. Here the CDR3 DNA reads TGTGCCAGCAGCCAAGAAGGGCTAGCGGGTAGAACCTCCTACAATGAGCAGTTCTTC. This sequence encodes CASSQEGLAGRTSYNEQFF.

The chain joins TRBV5-4 to TRBJ2-7; 7 positions match TRBD1. Germline loops: CDR1 SGHNT, CDR2 YYREEE (reference sequence). The CDR3 extends over 19 amino acids. J lost 1 base, V lost 4 bases, and 20 bases had no gene match. The CDR3 nucleotides are TGTGCCAGCAGCCACGACGGGGCAGGGGGAGTCGTTGGATCCTACGAGCAGTACTTC. Its protein is CASSHDGAGGVVGSYEQYF.

The chain combines TRBV2 with TRBJ2-7, with D perhaps matching TRBD1 (6 bases). Trimming took off 6 bases at V and 0 bases at J, with 18 bases between the two ends. This CDR3 region has 16 residues. The germline gives CDR1 SNHLY, CDR2 FYNNEI. DNA for the CDR3: TGTGCCAGCAGCAGACCCCAGACAGGTATCTCCTACGAGCAGTACTTC. Encoded protein: CASSRPQTGISYEQYF.

This chain uses TRBV29-1 with TRBJ2-3; 14 bases line up with TRBD2. The CDR3 extends over 14 amino acids. Germline V CDR1 and CDR2: SQVTM, ANQGSEA. V lost 4 bases, J lost 8 bases, and 5 bases stayed unmatched. In DNA form, the CDR3 reads TGCAGCGTTGGACTAGCGGGAGGGTACGGTACGCAGTATTTT. Its protein is CSVGLAGGYGTQYF.

The table lists this clone with a count of one. The V and J genes are TRBV19 and TRBJ1-5; weak D call: TRBD1 (6 bases). The CDR3 is 16 residues long. The germline gives CDR1 LNHDA, CDR2 SQIVND (reference sequence). V shed 3 bases and J shed 7 bases, with 19 bases lying between them. The CDR3 reads CASSIGGGSFTQPQHF. The CDR3 DNA follows: TGTGCCAGTAGTATTGGGGGGGGCAGCTTCACCCAGCCCCAGCATTTT.

The chain recombines TRBV11-1 with TRBJ1-2, with D unclear. The ends were cut back, 4 bases at V and 2 bases at J, with 11 bases in the middle. The CDR3 consists of 14 residues. The germline gives CDR1 SGHAT, CDR2 FQDESV (reference sequence). The chain's CDR3 is CASSSSSQNYGYTF. The CDR3 bases are TGTGCCAGCAGCTCATCTTCCCAGAACTATGGCTACACCTTC.

The chain is built from TRBV6-5 and TRBJ1-2; D gene ambiguous. Germline V CDR1 and CDR2: MNHEY, SVGAGI. Trimming removed 5 bases at V and 6 bases at J, with 10 bases between. The CDR3 runs 12 residues. The CDR3 region has the DNA TGTGCCAGCAGTCACCGGGATCATGGCTACACCTTC. Protein product: CASSHRDHGYTF.

This chain links TRBV19 with TRBJ2-3, with D perhaps matching TRBD1 (6 bases). Germline V gives CDR1 LNHDA, CDR2 SQIVND (reference sequence). The CDR3 runs to 15 residues. V lost 5 bases to trimming and J lost 0 bases, with 12 bases between them. CDR3 in DNA: TGTGCCAGTAGTCCGGACAGATCTAGCACAGATACGCAGTATTTT. This sequence encodes CASSPDRSSTDTQYF. Combining the CDR3 with reference TRBV19 and TRBJ2-3 gives the whole variable domain DGGITQSPKYLFRKEGQNVTLSCEQNLNHDAMYWYRQDPGQGLRLIYYSQIVNDFQKGDIAEGYSVSREKKESFPLTVTSAQKNPTAFYLCASSPDRSSTDTQYFGPGTRLTVL.

The chain joins TRBV5-4 to TRBJ2-1; 9 bases are a match to TRBD2. Germline loops: CDR1 SGHNT, CDR2 YYREEE (reference sequence). CDR3 length: 16 amino acids. J lost 6 bases, V lost 0 bases, and 7 bases had no gene match. The CDR3 is CASSLAVAGVSNEQFF. In DNA form, the CDR3 reads TGTGCCAGCAGCTTGGCCGTAGCGGGAGTTTCCAATGAGCAGTTCTTC.

The CDR3 spells CASSLVPGDQETQYF. As DNA, the CDR3 is TGTGCCAGCAGCTTAGTTCCGGGGGACCAAGAGACCCAGTACTTC. The V and J genes are TRBV7-9 and TRBJ2-5, with D possibly being TRBD2 (6 bases). Germline CDR1 and CDR2: SEHNR and FQNEAQ (reference sequence). V was trimmed by 1 base and J by 0 bases, leaving 9 bases between them. This CDR3 region has 15 residues. Using reference TRBV7-9 and TRBJ2-5 for the parts outside the CDR3, the full variable domain is DTGVSQNPRHKITKRGQNVTFRCDPISEHNRLYWYRQTLGQGPEFLTYFQNEAQLEKSRLLSDRFSAERPKGSFSTLEIQRTEQGDSAMYLCASSLVPGDQETQYFGPGTRLLVL.

This clone was picked up one time. This chain joins TRBV5-1 and TRBJ1-3; TRBD1 matches 7 bases. There are 16 residues in the CDR3. Germline CDR1 is SGHRS and CDR2 is YFSETQ. With 4 bases clipped from V and 4 bases from J, the junction kept 11 bases outside the gene matches. Here the CDR3 reads CASSLKTGASGNTIYF. The CDR3 bases are TGCGCCAGCAGCCTGAAAACAGGGGCGTCGGGAAACACCATATATTTT.

The V and J genes are TRBV2 and TRBJ1-1; 9 bases agree with TRBD1. J lost 4 bases, V lost 6 bases, and 6 bases had no gene match. This CDR3 is 14 amino acids long. Germline CDR1 reads SNHLY; CDR2 reads FYNNEI. CDR3 in amino acids: CASRGQGAGTEAFF. The CDR3 coding sequence is TGTGCCAGCAGGGGACAGGGAGCGGGCACTGAAGCTTTCTTT.

This chain joins TRBV7-8 and TRBJ1-5; TRBD1 might be the D (6 bases). CDR1 SGHVS and CDR2 FQNEAQ come from the germline V gene. This CDR3 has 13 residues. V lost 4 bases and J 4 bases, leaving 8 bases between the germline ends. CDR3 amino acids: CASSSGENQPQHF. Written as DNA, the CDR3 is TGTGCCAGCAGCTCAGGGGAAAATCAGCCCCAGCATTTT.

This chain uses TRBV7-9 with TRBJ1-2; the D gene is possibly TRBD1 (5 bases). The CDR3 runs to 18 residues. The germline gives CDR1 SEHNR, CDR2 FQNEAQ (reference sequence). V lost 5 bases to trimming and J lost 8 bases, with 30 bases between them. The CDR3 DNA is TGTGCCAGCAGCCCCTCCGGGCCAGGGAGGGTAATGGTAGAGGGCTACACCTTC. Amino acids: CASSPSGPGRVMVEGYTF.

The chain is built from TRBV5-1 and TRBJ2-1, with TRBD2 matching over 7 bases. In germline, CDR1 is SGHRS, CDR2 YFSETQ. J was trimmed by 7 bases and V by 4 bases; bases with no gene match: 5. The CDR3 runs to 13 residues. DNA of the CDR3: TGCGCCAGCAGCGGGGAGGGCCTGAATGAGCAGTTCTTC. Amino acid sequence: CASSGEGLNEQFF.

This clone was seen a single time. The chain combines TRBV12-3 or TRBV12-4 with TRBJ2-7; 7 nucleotides match TRBD2. V dropped 5 bases and J dropped 5; count of bases not matched to a gene: 3. This CDR3 contains 12 residues. CDR3 protein: CASSLGGDEQYV. For the CDR3, the DNA is TGTGCCAGCAGTCTGGGGGGGGACGAGCAGTACGTC.

The V gene is TRBV2, the J gene TRBJ1-1; D is perhaps TRBD1 (5 bases). CDR1 and CDR2 (germline): SNHLY, FYNNEI. Trimming took off 8 bases at V and 5 bases at J, with 15 bases between the two ends. The CDR3 loop spans 13 amino acids. The CDR3 DNA follows: TGTGCCAGCGAAACCCAGGGAAGAACTGAAGCTTTCTTT. Translated: CASETQGRTEAFF.

The chain carries TRBV9 and TRBJ1-6, with D uncertain. Per germline, CDR1 SGDLS and CDR2 YYNGEE. V was pared by 1 base and J by 7 bases, with 9 bases between. The CDR3 consists of 14 residues. The CDR3 coding sequence is TGTGCCAGCAGCGTATACGGGGAGAATTCACCCCTCCACTTT. Translated: CASSVYGENSPLHF.

V gene TRBV28 combines with J gene TRBJ2-7, with TRBD1 identical over 9 bases. CDR3 length: 15 amino acids. From germline, CDR1 is MDHEN and CDR2 SYDVKM. V lost 3 bases, J lost 6 bases, and 9 bases stayed unmatched. In DNA, the CDR3 is TGTGCCAGCAGTTTGGGGGGACAGGGTTGGATCGAGCAGTACTTC. Translated, it gives CASSLGGQGWIEQYF.

The chain combines TRBV3-1 (or the pseudogene TRBV3-2) with TRBJ1-2; D is uncertain. This CDR3 region has 13 residues. CDR1 and CDR2 (germline): LGHDT, YNNKEL (reference sequence). The V gene lost 4 bases and the J gene lost 7 bases, with 13 bases spanning the gap. CDR3 residues: CASSPARVSGYTF. DNA for the CDR3: TGTGCCAGCAGCCCCGCCCGGGTATCTGGCTACACCTTC.

V is TRBV28 and J is TRBJ1-6, with D perhaps TRBD1 (5 bases). The ends were cut back, 3 bases at V and 0 bases at J, with 9 bases in the middle. Germline loops: CDR1 MDHEN, CDR2 SYDVKM. CDR3 length equals 16 residues. DNA for the CDR3: TGTGCCAGCAGTTTGGGGGGTAGCTCCTATAATTCACCCCTCCACTTT. Residues: CASSLGGSSYNSPLHF.

The chain joins TRBV5-1 to TRBJ1-1; D unresolved. The CDR3 is 16 residues long. In germline, CDR1 is SGHRS, CDR2 YFSETQ. V dropped 0 bases and J dropped 3 bases, with 15 bases sitting between them. The CDR3 is CASSLGIGRMDTEAFF. In DNA, the CDR3 is TGCGCCAGCAGCTTGGGCATCGGGAGGATGGACACTGAAGCTTTCTTT.

This chain connects TRBV19 to TRBJ2-3; no clear D gene. Trimming left V 0 bases short and J 6 bases short, with 10 bases between. The CDR3 is 14 amino acids. The germline V gene has CDR1 LNHDA and CDR2 SQIVND (reference sequence). The DNA of the CDR3 is TGTGCCAGTAGTATAGACCCAAATCCCGATACGCAGTATTTT. Its protein product is CASSIDPNPDTQYF.

The V call is TRBV28, the J call TRBJ1-2, with TRBD1 as a possible D gene (6 bases). Germline CDR1 is MDHEN and CDR2 is SYDVKM. Trimming cost V 7 bases and J 8 bases, with 20 bases left between them. The CDR3 is 14 residues long. CDR3 nucleotide sequence: TGTGCCAGCAATGGACACAGGGTTTTCGGCGGCTACACCTTC. Residues: CASNGHRVFGGYTF.

This rearrangement joins TRBV5-4 to TRBJ1-2, with 7 bases fitting TRBD1. The CDR3 totals 14 residues. Per germline, CDR1 SGHNT and CDR2 YYREEE (reference sequence). V shed 1 base, J shed 5 bases, and the junction held 5 bases outside the gene matches. In DNA, the CDR3 is TGTGCCAGCAGCTTGTTGGAACAGGGGTATGGCTACACCTTC. It is translated as CASSLLEQGYGYTF.

This clone was recorded many times. The chain links TRBV5-1 to TRBJ2-7, with 8 bases aligning to TRBD1. This CDR3 is built from 14 residues. The trim removed 0 bases at V and 5 bases at J, leaving 4 bases unmatched. Per germline, CDR1 SGHRS and CDR2 YFSETQ. CDR3 nucleotide sequence: TGCGCCAGCAGCTTGGACGGACAGGGTAACGAGCAGTACTTC. Its protein is CASSLDGQGNEQYF.

This clone appeared once. V usage is TRBV19 and J usage is TRBJ1-5, with 10 bases fitting TRBD1. The CDR3 runs to 15 residues. In germline, CDR1 is LNHDA, CDR2 SQIVND (reference sequence). After removal of 7 bases from V and 4 bases from J, the junction contained 7 bases not matched to a gene. The chain's CDR3 is CASTRQGARNQPQHF. The CDR3, as DNA: TGTGCCAGTACCCGACAGGGGGCGCGGAATCAGCCCCAGCATTTT.

V usage is TRBV13 and J usage is TRBJ1-4, with 7 bases matching TRBD1. The CDR3 extends over 13 amino acids. From germline, CDR1 is PRHDT and CDR2 FYEKMQ (reference sequence). V shed 3 bases and J 5 bases; nucleotides not matched to a gene: 0. CDR3 in DNA: TGTGCCAGCAGCTTGGACAGGAATGAAAAACTGTTTTTT. Its translation is CASSLDRNEKLFF. The full variable domain, in which reference TRBV13 and TRBJ1-4 provide the parts outside the CDR3, is AAGVIQSPRHLIKEKRETATLKCYPIPRHDTVYWYQQGPGQDPQFLISFYEKMQSDKGSIPDRFSAQQFSDYHSELNMSSLELGDSALYFCASSLDRNEKLFFGSGTQLSVL.